This TCR beta chain was profiled in a study of T cell responses to AZD1222 COVID-19 vaccine. Method: immunoSEQ multiplex PCR; TCRdb's copy keeps in-frame clones and lacks some. Found here are some 88,000 clones, 90% of them singletons; the top ten hold 5.4%. Germline lookup yields CDR1 SGHKS and CDR2 YYEKEE (reference sequence). V was cut by 4 bases and J by 1 base, with 11 bases left in between. The CDR3 spans 14 residues. This sequence originates from an adult who received the AZD1222 COVID-19 vaccine. V usage is TRBV5-5 and J usage is TRBJ1-1; weak D call: TRBD1 (5 bases). Source: peripheral blood, taken 28 days after the second AZD1222 dose. This CDR3 reads CASSLEGRNTEAFF. CDR3 coding DNA: TGTGCCAGCAGCCTAGAGGGGAGGAACACTGAAGCTTTCTTT. Complete variable domain (other parts from reference TRBV5-5 and TRBJ1-1): DAGVTQSPTHLIKTRGQQVTLRCSPISGHKSVSWYQQVLGQGPQFIFQYYEKEERGRGNFPDRFSARQFPNYSSELNVNALLLGDSALYLCASSLEGRNTEAFFGQGTRLTVV.